These 23 T cell receptor beta chains share one sample of origin, sequenced in a study of blood T cell repertoires in COVID-19 (dated by TCRdb to 2020 to 2022). The library was prepared using the immunoSEQ multiplex PCR assay. TCRdb provides this immuneACCESS table in a form limited to in-frame rearrangements. Some clones are lacking; in checked studies, under half of them reflect an unresolved V gene, and why the rest are absent is not known. For this sample there are roughly 410,000 clones; 89% appear just once. Jointly, the top ten make up about 1.6% of the sample. Sequencing was carried out using peripheral blood. Receptors originate from a woman aged 40 to 50 with COVID-19, enrolled during active disease.

The chain has TRBV27 and TRBJ1-5; D unresolved. V lost 6 bases, J lost 2 bases, and 14 bases lay in between. The CDR3 has 15 residues. Germline assignment: CDR1 MNHEY and CDR2 SMNVEV (reference sequence). The CDR3 sequence is CASREKALGNQPQHF. The CDR3 bases are TGTGCCAGCAGGGAAAAGGCCCTAGGCAATCAGCCCCAGCATTTT.

The chain joins TRBV7-2 to TRBJ2-3, with 9 bases fitting TRBD2. Germline V gene sequence: CDR1 SGHTA, CDR2 FQGNSA. This CDR3 region has 14 residues. J gave up 2 bases and V 8 bases, and 5 bases lay outside the gene matches. The CDR3 sequence is CASRAGGNTDTQYF. For the CDR3, the DNA is TGTGCCAGCCGGGCGGGAGGGAACACAGATACGCAGTATTTT.

Here the CDR3 DNA reads TGTGCCAGCAAAATAGGGGGCAGGGGTAGGGAAAAACTGTTTTTT. It translates to CASKIGGRGREKLFF. The chain combines TRBV28 with TRBJ1-4, with 7 positions matching TRBD1. CDR1 MDHEN and CDR2 SYDVKM come from the germline V gene. J lost 8 bases, V lost 7 bases, and 13 bases had no gene match. The CDR3 length is 15 residues.

The CDR3 protein is CAWTGSYGYTF. The CDR3 DNA is TGTGCCTGGACAGGTTCCTATGGCTACACCTTC. V is TRBV30 and J is TRBJ1-2, with no clear D. CDR1 and CDR2 (germline): GTSNPN, SVGIG (reference sequence). Between the trimmed V and J ends, which lost 4 bases and 4 bases, there was a span of 7 bases. This CDR3 has 11 residues.

V is TRBV7-2 and J is TRBJ1-2; 7 bases align to TRBD1. This CDR3 spans 15 amino acids. Unmatched junction bases numbered 10, after V lost 5 bases and J lost 4 bases. Germline CDR1 SGHTA, CDR2 FQGNSA. The chain's CDR3 is CASSPAGTAFYGYTF. The CDR3 DNA reads as TGTGCCAGCAGCCCCGCCGGGACAGCGTTCTATGGCTACACCTTC.

This clone came up once. J is TRBJ1-6 and V is TRBV5-4; TRBD1 matches at 8 bases. Germline V lookup: CDR1 SGHNT, CDR2 YYREEE (reference sequence). The trim removed 4 bases at V and 7 bases at J, leaving 1 base unmatched. The CDR3 totals 13 residues. The chain's CDR3 is CASSRDRNSPLHF. Here the CDR3 DNA reads TGTGCCAGCAGCCGGGACAGGAATTCACCCCTCCACTTT.

Notes on this clone: Other DNA sequences in this sample translate to the same CDR3. V usage is TRBV5-1 and J usage is TRBJ1-4, with D tentatively TRBD1 (5 bases). V lost 2 bases and J 8 bases, leaving 10 bases between the germline ends. CDR1 and CDR2 from the germline V gene are SGHRS and YFSETQ. CDR3 length: 13 amino acids. The CDR3 nucleotides read TGCGCCAGCAGCTTTGGAGGGGAGGAAAAACTGTTTTTT. Amino acids: CASSFGGEEKLFF.

This clone has a single count. The genes are TRBV11-2 and TRBJ1-2; no clear D gene. The CDR3 contains 14 residues. V lost 2 bases, J lost 0 bases, and 7 bases lay in between. CDR1 is SGHAT, CDR2 FQNNGV, per germline. Here the CDR3 reads CASSLSSANYGYTF. CDR3 nucleotide sequence: TGTGCCAGCAGCTTAAGTAGTGCTAACTATGGCTACACCTTC.

This clone occurred once. This sequence joins TRBV4-2 and TRBJ2-7, with D tentatively TRBD1 (5 bases). With 4 bases removed from V and 3 bases from J, the gap between germline ends came to 13 bases. CDR1 LGHNA and CDR2 YNFKEQ come from the germline V gene. There are 14 residues in the CDR3. DNA for the CDR3: TGTGCCAGCAGCCCCCGGACATCTGACTACGAGCAGTACTTC. It encodes CASSPRTSDYEQYF.

The chain recombines TRBV19 with TRBJ1-6; TRBD1 matches 8 bases. There are 14 residues in the CDR3. V dropped 2 bases and J dropped 10; count of bases not matched to a gene: 4. Germline CDR1 and CDR2: LNHDA and SQIVND (reference sequence). The CDR3 DNA sequence: TGTGCCAGTAGTATACCCAGGGGGCGGTCACCCCTCCACTTT. It codes for CASSIPRGRSPLHF.

The chain joins TRBV7-2 to TRBJ1-2; D uncertain. The CDR3 contains 13 residues. The V end was cut by 1 base, the J end by 6 bases, with 9 bases between. CDR1 is SGHTA, CDR2 FQGNSA, per germline. CDR3: CASSLGGSHGYTF. DNA for the CDR3: TGTGCCAGCAGCTTAGGAGGGTCCCATGGCTACACCTTC.

This clone was recorded once. The J gene is TRBJ1-1, the V gene TRBV6-5; a possible D gene is TRBD1 (6 bases). Germline V gene data show CDR1 as MNHEY and CDR2 as SVGAGI. This CDR3 contains 16 residues. The V end was cut by 2 bases, the J end by 0 bases, with 13 bases between. Here the CDR3 reads CASSYEGDTMNTEAFF. In nucleotides, the CDR3 is TGTGCCAGCAGTTACGAGGGGGACACTATGAACACTGAAGCTTTCTTT.

The rearrangement joins TRBV14 to TRBJ1-3, with unresolved D. Trimming shortened V by 4 bases and J by 2 bases, and 9 bases separated the two germline ends. Looked up from germline, CDR1 is SGHDN and CDR2 is FVKESK. The CDR3 covers 14 residues. CDR3 coding DNA: TGTGCCAGCAGCCTTCCGGGAGCTGGAAACACCATATATTTT. This sequence encodes CASSLPGAGNTIYF.

The chain has TRBV18 and TRBJ2-5; 9 nucleotides agree with TRBD1. The CDR3 contains 13 residues. V lost 3 bases, J lost 8 bases, and 4 bases stayed unmatched. Germline loops: CDR1 KGHSH, CDR2 LQKENI. CDR3 DNA sequence: TGTGCCAGCTCACCGGACAGGGGACTAACCCAGTACTTC. Protein sequence: CASSPDRGLTQYF.

The rearrangement uses TRBV4-1 and TRBJ2-7; TRBD1 is a possible D gene (5 bases). This CDR3 region has 14 residues. V was shortened by 4 bases and J by 7 bases, with 17 bases between the two germline ends. CDR1 and CDR2 (germline): MGHRA, YSYEKL. CDR3 amino acids: CASSPTQVPGEQYF. The CDR3 DNA sequence: TGCGCCAGCAGCCCCACACAGGTTCCTGGGGAGCAGTACTTC.

The gene calls are TRBV30 and TRBJ2-2; D might be TRBD1 (6 bases). This CDR3 is built from 16 residues. Germline V CDR1 and CDR2: GTSNPN, SVGIG (reference sequence). Between the trimmed V and J ends, which lost 5 bases and 2 bases, there was a span of 18 bases. The CDR3 loop is CAWPRGEGTNTGELFF. The CDR3 DNA reads as TGTGCCTGGCCCAGAGGGGAAGGGACAAACACCGGGGAGCTGTTTTTT.

In this sample, this clone turned up once. The rearrangement joins TRBV19 to TRBJ1-2; D possibly corresponds to TRBD1 (6 bases). This CDR3 region has 15 residues. Trimming cost V 7 bases and J 4 bases, with 19 bases left between them. Germline CDR1 LNHDA, CDR2 SQIVND (reference sequence). The chain's CDR3 is CASTPSWGRSYGYTF. In DNA form, the CDR3 reads TGTGCCAGTACCCCGTCGTGGGGGCGAAGCTATGGCTACACCTTC.

This clone was picked up one time. V gene TRBV5-8 combines with J gene TRBJ1-3; D is uncertain. V was cut by 5 bases and J by 1 base, with 13 bases left in between. Per the germline V gene, CDR1 is SGHTS and CDR2 is YDEGEE. The length of the CDR3 is 15 residues. The chain's CDR3 is CASSAGRLSGNTIYF. The CDR3 DNA is TGTGCCAGCAGTGCGGGAAGGCTATCTGGAAACACCATATATTTT.

The gene calls are TRBV7-9 and TRBJ2-3, with 14 bases lining up with TRBD2. This CDR3 spans 19 amino acids. The V gene's germline CDR1 is SEHNR and CDR2 FQNEAQ (reference sequence). Germline trimming cut 4 bases from V and 4 bases from J; bases unmatched to any gene: 13. The CDR3 sequence is CASSSTLGTSGSLADTQYF. The CDR3, as DNA: TGTGCCAGCAGCTCAACGCTTGGGACTAGCGGGAGTCTCGCAGATACGCAGTATTTT.

V usage is TRBV27 and J usage is TRBJ1-1; 8 nucleotides align to TRBD1. Germline V gives CDR1 MNHEY, CDR2 SMNVEV (reference sequence). Losses at the gene ends were 7 bases for V and 1 base for J; bases not matched to a gene: 8. This CDR3 is 15 amino acids long. The CDR3 reads CASNLRGLGNTEAFF. In DNA form, the CDR3 reads TGTGCCAGCAACCTCAGGGGGCTGGGGAACACTGAAGCTTTCTTT.

This chain joins TRBV19 and TRBJ2-2; maybe TRBD2 (5 bases). CDR1 LNHDA and CDR2 SQIVND come from the germline V gene (reference sequence). V lost 5 bases and J lost 5, with 18 bases in between. The CDR3 runs to 16 residues. The CDR3 coding sequence is TGTGCCAGTAGTGCCCCGCGGACGGGGTATACCGGGGAGCTGTTTTTT. As protein: CASSAPRTGYTGELFF. The full variable domain, rest sourced from reference TRBV19 and TRBJ2-2, is DGGITQSPKYLFRKEGQNVTLSCEQNLNHDAMYWYRQDPGQGLRLIYYSQIVNDFQKGDIAEGYSVSREKKESFPLTVTSAQKNPTAFYLCASSAPRTGYTGELFFGEGSRLTVL.

V and J are TRBV19 and TRBJ2-5; TRBD1 matches 10 bases. The V gene end was trimmed by 2 bases and the J gene end by 5 bases; junction bases not matched to a gene: 5. The CDR3 is 15 amino acids. Per germline, CDR1 LNHDA and CDR2 SQIVND (reference sequence). CDR3: CASSITTGGAETQYF. CDR3 DNA sequence: TGTGCCAGTAGTATAACGACAGGGGGCGCGGAGACCCAGTACTTC.

The CDR3 sequence is CASSIVPGAGNTIYF. The CDR3 coding sequence is TGTGCCAGTAGTATAGTTCCAGGGGCTGGAAACACCATATATTTT. This chain joins TRBV19 and TRBJ1-3; D perhaps matches TRBD1 (6 bases). V was shortened by 1 base and J by 2 bases, with 9 bases between the two germline ends. Germline lookup yields CDR1 LNHDA and CDR2 SQIVND (reference sequence). This CDR3 has 15 amino acids.